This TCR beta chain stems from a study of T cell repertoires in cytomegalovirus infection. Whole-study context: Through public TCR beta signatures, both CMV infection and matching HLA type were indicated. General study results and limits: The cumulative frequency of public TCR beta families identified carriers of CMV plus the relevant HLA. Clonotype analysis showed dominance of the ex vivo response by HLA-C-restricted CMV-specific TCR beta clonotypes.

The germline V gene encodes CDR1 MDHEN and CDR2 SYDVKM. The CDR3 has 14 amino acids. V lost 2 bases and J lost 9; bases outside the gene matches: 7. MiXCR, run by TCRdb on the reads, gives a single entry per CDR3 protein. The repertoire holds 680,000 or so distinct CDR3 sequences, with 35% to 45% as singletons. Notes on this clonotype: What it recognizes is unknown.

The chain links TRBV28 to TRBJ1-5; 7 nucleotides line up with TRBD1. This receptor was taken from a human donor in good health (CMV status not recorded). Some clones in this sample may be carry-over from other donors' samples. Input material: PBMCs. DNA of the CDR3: TGTGCCAGCAGTTTACTAGGGGGCCCAGGGCCCCAGCATTTT. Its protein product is CASSLLGGPGPQHF.